This T cell receptor (beta chain) was captured in a study of blood T cells in healthy people across ages. Trimming took 5 bases from V and 3 from J, leaving 12 bases between them. Germline V gene sequence: CDR1 DFQATT, CDR2 SNEGSKA (reference sequence). This CDR3 is built from 13 residues. Caucasian, healthy and from Russia, the donors were aged between about 6 and 90. Then a second PCR, running roughly 6 to 11 cycles, was carried out with a sample-barcoded 5' primer and a J-beta primer mix. TCRdb recomputed calls from the 5' RACE reads with MiXCR, one row per CDR3 protein. The table has roughly 2 million distinct CDR3 sequences, about 50% seen once. Of note for this clonotype: Its antigen is unknown.

Study results and limitations: A strong correlation was found between TCR beta diversity and the percentage of naive T cells.

This rearrangement joins TRBV20-1 to TRBJ2-3; perhaps TRBD2 as D (5 bases). The sequenced sample consisted of blood. The receptor's source is a woman aged 40-49 years in good health. CDR3 region: CSARGYTTDTQYF. The DNA of the CDR3 is TGCAGTGCTCGGGGTTACACTACAGATACGCAGTATTTT.